This T cell receptor beta chain was recorded in a study of a mutant IDH1 vaccine in newly diagnosed glioma. Findings and limits, study-wide: Pseudoprogression seemingly bore no relation to changes in top peripheral T cell clonotypes.

Noted time point: baseline, week 1 (first vaccination visit). Treatment defined: pre-vaccination baseline after standard-of-care therapy. Patients carried new grade 3 or 4 IDH1-mutant astrocytomas lacking nuclear ATRX. Worth noting for this clone: What it binds is not known.

Germline loops: CDR1 KGHSH, CDR2 LQKENI. The CDR3 is 16 residues long. V lost 0 bases and J 1 base, leaving 12 bases between the germline ends. Only in-frame clones appear in the TCRdb table, and some are missing; sequencing was by immunoSEQ multiplex PCR. The sample consists of around 89,000 clones, roughly 80% of them appearing once. Here the sequenced sample was PBMCs, taken from a glioma patient treated with radiotherapy, temozolomide or both. This receptor was obtained from a woman in her 50s with glioma. This sequence joins TRBV18 and TRBJ1-2, with a possible D match to TRBD1 (5 bases). The CDR3 DNA reads TGTGCCAGCTCACCACCCTCAAGAGGGGTTAACTATGGCTACACCTTC. As protein: CASSPPSRGVNYGYTF.